This T cell receptor beta chain was sequenced in a study of Ad26.COV2.S vaccination and SARS-CoV-2 variants. V was cut by 6 bases and J by 5 bases, with 10 bases left in between. Per germline, CDR1 WNHNN and CDR2 SYGVQD (reference sequence). The CDR3 runs to 12 residues. Here immunoSEQ multiplex PCR was the method, and the copy in TCRdb shows in-frame clones only, minus some. This sample has some 640,000 clones; 89% occur once, and the top ten carry approximately 1.5%. The treatment is: roughly 19 received Ad26.COV2.S at low or high dose, single or two shots; about five received placebo; per-sample allocation not given. Collection of samples fell on day 63 after the first vaccine or placebo injection.

The starting material was peripheral blood, obtained in a trial of Ad26.COV2.S vaccine versus placebo. The rearrangement links TRBV10-1 to TRBJ1-2; no clear D gene. The source is a person between 18 and 60 years old who received the Ad26.COV2.S COVID-19 vaccine or a placebo. For the CDR3, the DNA is TGCGCCAGCAGCGAAGACGGGTATGGCTACACCTTC. This sequence encodes CASSEDGYGYTF.